This entry is about one TCR beta chain. Germline loops: CDR1 SGDLS, CDR2 YYNGEE. The CDR3 sequence is 16 residues long. Trimming took 0 bases from V and 9 from J; bases not matched to a gene: 12. This record belongs to a study of blood T cell repertoires in COVID-19. In the study overall: Sites across the United States, Italy and Spain contributed samples from acute and convalescent COVID-19.

Measured with immunoSEQ multiplex PCR; TCRdb has only the in-frame clones, and not every one. The table has more than 150,000 clones, less than 90% seen once. The chain is built from TRBV9 and TRBJ2-5, with 9 bases identical to TRBD2. This receptor was obtained from a man in his 70s with active or convalescent COVID-19. Sequenced material: peripheral blood. The CDR3 loop is CASSVGVSGGSGAQYF. Here the CDR3 DNA reads TGTGCCAGCAGCGTAGGTGTTAGCGGGGGCAGCGGGGCCCAGTACTTC. Drawing the rest from reference TRBV9 and TRBJ2-5, the complete variable domain is DSGVTQTPKHLITATGQRVTLRCSPRSGDLSVYWYQQSLDQGLQFLIQYYNGEERAKGNILERFSAQQFPDLHSELNLSSLELGDSALYFCASSVGVSGGSGAQYFGPGTRLLVL.